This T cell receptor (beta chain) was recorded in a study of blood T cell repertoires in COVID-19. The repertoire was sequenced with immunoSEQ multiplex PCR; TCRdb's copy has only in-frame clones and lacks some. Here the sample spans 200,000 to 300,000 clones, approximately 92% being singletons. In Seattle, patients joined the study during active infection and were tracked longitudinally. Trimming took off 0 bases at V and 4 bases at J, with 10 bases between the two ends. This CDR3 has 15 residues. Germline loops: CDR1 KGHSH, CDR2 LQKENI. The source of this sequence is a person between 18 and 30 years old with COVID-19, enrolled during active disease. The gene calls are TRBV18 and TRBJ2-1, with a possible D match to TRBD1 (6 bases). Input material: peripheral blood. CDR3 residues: CASSPPLDSYNEQFF. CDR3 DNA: TGTGCCAGCTCACCACCGCTGGACAGTTACAATGAGCAGTTCTTC.